The clone carrying this T cell receptor beta chain is labeled medium-sized. Its antigen is undetermined. The data derive from a study of human T cells and chemical hapten exposure. Study-wide results and caveats: With alopecia, donors may have immune responses unlike healthy people's.

Authors' data handling: A per-sample median of about 94,000 TCRs was observed, with counts ranging from 23,224 to 690,600. TCRdb reanalysed the RACE reads using MiXCR and keeps one entry per CDR3 protein. Here the V and J calls rest on TCRdb's processing, not on the authors' analysis. The sample has about 120,000 distinct CDR3 sequences, roughly 13% seen once; the top ten hold around 3%. This sample's time point: pre-sensitization, week 0. The treatment: therapeutic diphenylcyclopropenone sensitization with weekly scalp DPC. Sequences were derived from whole blood, sampled in connection with sensitization to the hapten diphenylcyclopropenone (DPC). The TCR comes from a woman under 30 with alopecia areata. Some clones in this sample may be carry-over from other donors' samples.

CDR3 nucleotides: TGCAGTGCATGGACAGGGACGGGCAATCAGCCCCAGCATTTT. This encodes CSAWTGTGNQPQHF. The rearrangement joins TRBV20-1 to TRBJ1-5, with 8 bases lining up with TRBD1. The J segment lost 2 bases and the V segment lost 6 bases, leaving 6 bases of the junction unmatched. Germline V gives CDR1 DFQATT, CDR2 SNEGSKA (reference sequence). The CDR3 has 14 amino acids.